The next 13 T cell receptor beta chains were all read from a single sample in a study of CD8 T cells in Susac syndrome. RNA in amounts of roughly 0.5 to 1 ug was reverse transcribed with random hexamers. MiXCR, applied by TCRdb to the immunoSEQ multiplex PCR reads, yields one record per CDR3 protein. The repertoire has around 110,000 distinct CDR3 sequences, nearly 96% of them found once; the top ten carry roughly 0.14%. Sequencing was carried out using CD4+ T cells from PBMCs. The receptors shown here come from a human donor with Susac syndrome.

The gene calls are TRBV29-1 and TRBJ1-2; D call uncertain. Germline-derived CDR1 and CDR2 are SQVTM and ANQGSEA. The germline V and J ends were trimmed by 1 base and 9 bases, with 12 bases remaining between them. The CDR3 runs 12 residues. Here the CDR3 reads CSVEGRGWSYTF. The CDR3 DNA follows: TGCAGCGTTGAAGGGCGGGGTTGGAGCTACACCTTC. The variable domain in full, with the rest retrieved from reference TRBV29-1 and TRBJ1-2, is SAVISQKPSRDICQRGTSLTIQCQVDSQVTMMFWYRQQPGQSLTLIATANQGSEATYESGFVIDKFPISRPNLTFSTLTVSNMSPEDSSIYLCSVEGRGWSYTFGSGTRLTVV.

CDR3 residues: CASSLVANQPQHF. The CDR3 DNA reads as TGTGCCAGCAGCTTAGTTGCGAATCAGCCCCAGCATTTT. The rearrangement joins TRBV11-2 to TRBJ1-5; D remains ambiguous. CDR1 and CDR2 (germline): SGHAT, FQNNGV. This CDR3 contains 13 residues. V dropped 1 base and J dropped 4 bases, with 5 bases sitting between them.

This rearrangement joins TRBV12-3 or TRBV12-4 to TRBJ1-4, with D perhaps matching TRBD1 (6 bases). The ends were cut back, 6 bases at V and 7 bases at J, with 15 bases in the middle. The CDR3 consists of 14 residues. This chain's CDR3 is CASSYTGLSEKLFF. The CDR3 bases are TGTGCCAGCAGCTATACAGGGCTCAGTGAAAAACTGTTTTTT.

The chain links TRBV11-1 to TRBJ2-7, with D hard to call. Trimming cost V 8 bases and J 6 bases, with 17 bases left between them. Germline CDR1 and CDR2: SGHAT and FQDESV (reference sequence). The CDR3 spans 13 residues. CDR3 coding DNA: TGTGCCAGCGGCGTGAGGACGGCCGGCGAGCAGTACTTC. Residues: CASGVRTAGEQYF. Based on the CDR3 plus reference TRBV11-1 and TRBJ2-7, the full variable domain is EAEVAQSPRYKITEKSQAVAFWCDPISGHATLYWYRQILGQGPELLVQFQDESVVDDSQLPKDRFSAERLKGVDSTLKIQPAELGDSAMYLCASGVRTAGEQYFGPGTRLTVT.

The genes are TRBV20-1 and TRBJ2-1; perhaps TRBD2 as D (5 bases). The CDR3 is 15 amino acids. The germline V gene encodes CDR1 DFQATT and CDR2 SNEGSKA (reference sequence). Deletions cut 1 base from V and 7 bases from J, with 17 bases between. The CDR3 sequence is CSARGRRASPNEQFF. CDR3 in DNA: TGCAGTGCTAGAGGACGGCGGGCAAGCCCAAATGAGCAGTTCTTC.

The chain recombines TRBV20-1 with TRBJ2-3, with 8 bases identical to TRBD2. The CDR3 has 15 amino acids. Germline V CDR1 and CDR2: DFQATT, SNEGSKA (reference sequence). The V segment lost 3 bases and the J segment 5 bases; nucleotides outside the gene matches: 10. DNA for the CDR3: TGCAGTGCTAGGGGAGTTAGCGGGATGTTAGATACGCAGTATTTT. Its protein is CSARGVSGMLDTQYF.

The chain is built from TRBV27 and TRBJ1-1; D remains unclear. Trimming took 4 bases from V and 4 from J, leaving 10 bases between them. Germline V gene sequence: CDR1 MNHEY, CDR2 SMNVEV (reference sequence). This CDR3 is built from 13 residues. This CDR3 is CASSSLIRTEAFF. The DNA of the CDR3 is TGTGCCAGCAGTTCTCTCATCCGCACTGAAGCTTTCTTT.

This chain uses TRBV12-3 or TRBV12-4 with TRBJ2-1; 7 nucleotides line up with TRBD1. This CDR3 spans 13 amino acids. V trimming: 3 bases; J trimming: 7 bases; junction bases outside the gene matches: 3. The CDR3: CASSFKGANEQFF. The CDR3 DNA reads TGTGCCAGCAGTTTTAAGGGGGCGAATGAGCAGTTCTTC.

The V and J genes are TRBV4-1 and TRBJ1-4; D is undetermined. The V gene's germline CDR1 is MGHRA and CDR2 YSYEKL. The CDR3 has 15 amino acids. The germline V and J ends were trimmed by 2 bases and 4 bases, with 11 bases remaining between them. The CDR3 loop is CASSQRDRLNEKLFF. The CDR3 DNA is TGCGCCAGCAGCCAAAGGGATCGGCTTAATGAAAAACTGTTTTTT.

The chain joins TRBV4-1 to TRBJ2-2; 8 positions agree with TRBD1. CDR1 and CDR2 (germline): MGHRA, YSYEKL. The CDR3 covers 17 residues. Trimming removed 0 bases from V and 8 bases from J; junction bases left unmatched: 11. CDR3 DNA sequence: TGCGCCAGCAGCCAAGATGGTTGGGCAGGGGGCACAGGGGAGCTGTTTTTT. Encoded protein: CASSQDGWAGGTGELFF.

The chain recombines TRBV28 with TRBJ2-7; TRBD2 matches 7 bases. The CDR3 loop spans 17 amino acids. V was pared by 2 bases and J by 3 bases, with 13 bases of the junction left unmatched. CDR1 MDHEN and CDR2 SYDVKM come from the germline V gene. CDR3 residues: CASSLANGGSGVYEQYF. CDR3 coding DNA: TGTGCCAGCAGTTTAGCGAACGGCGGGAGTGGGGTCTACGAGCAGTACTTC.

This clonotype was observed a single time. The chain employs TRBV29-1 and TRBJ2-5; D possibly matches TRBD1 or TRBD2 (5 bases each). CDR1 SQVTM and CDR2 ANQGSEA come from the germline V gene. CDR3 length: 14 amino acids. Trimming removed 8 bases from V and 5 bases from J, with 21 bases in between. DNA for the CDR3: TGCAGCTACCTACCGGGACCCCGATCCGAGACCCAGTACTTC. Translation gives CSYLPGPRSETQYF.

The chain combines TRBV29-1 with TRBJ2-2, with 10 bases matching TRBD2. The CDR3 extends over 16 amino acids. With V trimmed by 6 bases and J by 0 bases, 7 bases remained unmatched. The germline V gene has CDR1 SQVTM and CDR2 ANQGSEA. The CDR3 DNA sequence: TGCAGCGTCCCCCGACTAGCGGGTTCGAACACCGGGGAGCTGTTTTTT. Protein product: CSVPRLAGSNTGELFF.